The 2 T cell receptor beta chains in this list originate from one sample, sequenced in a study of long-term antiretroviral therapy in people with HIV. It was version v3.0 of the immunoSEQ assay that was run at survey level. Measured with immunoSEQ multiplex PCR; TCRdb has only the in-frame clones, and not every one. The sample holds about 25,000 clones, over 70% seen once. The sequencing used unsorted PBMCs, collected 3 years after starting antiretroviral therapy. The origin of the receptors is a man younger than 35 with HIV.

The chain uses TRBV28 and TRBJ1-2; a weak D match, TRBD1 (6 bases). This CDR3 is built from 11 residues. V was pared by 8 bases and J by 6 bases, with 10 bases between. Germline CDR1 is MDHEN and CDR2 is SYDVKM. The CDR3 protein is CASGGRDGYTF. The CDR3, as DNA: TGTGCCAGCGGGGGCAGGGATGGCTACACCTTC.

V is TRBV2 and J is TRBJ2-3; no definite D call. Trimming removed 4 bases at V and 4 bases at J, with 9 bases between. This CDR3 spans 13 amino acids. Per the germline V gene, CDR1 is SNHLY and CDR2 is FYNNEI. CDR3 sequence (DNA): TGTGCCAGCAGTGTGTTGAGGTCAGATACGCAGTATTTT. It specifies CASSVLRSDTQYF.